This T cell receptor beta chain was captured in a study of T cell changes during pregnancy in multiple sclerosis. Assay: immunoSEQ multiplex PCR; the TCRdb copy retains only in-frame clones and omits some. The table shows 30,000 or so clones, with more than 75% occurring only once. V lost 3 bases to trimming and J lost 2 bases, with 12 bases between them. Germline lookup yields CDR1 WNHNN and CDR2 SYGVQD (reference sequence). CDR3 length: 15 residues. This chain joins TRBV10-1 and TRBJ2-3; D might be TRBD1 (6 bases). The sequence was obtained from a female donor with multiple sclerosis, enrolled in a pregnancy study. The specimen was CD8+ T cells from peripheral blood mononuclear cells, collected after pregnancy. The DNA of the CDR3 is TGCGCCAGCAGTGAAGGCGCAGGGGCCACAGATACGCAGTATTTT. Amino acids: CASSEGAGATDTQYF.